The rows below give T cell receptor beta chains drawn from one sample of a study of regulatory T cells in long-lasting Graves disease. A single record per CDR3 protein comes from TCRdb applying MiXCR to the multiplex PCR reads. The repertoire holds 320,000 or so distinct CDR3 sequences, 15% to 20% seen once, with 38% in the top ten. The source material was peripheral blood mononuclear cells (PBMCs), sampled at new diagnosis, from a patient treated with antithyroid drugs. These receptors were obtained from a female donor with Graves disease. Each CDR3 is given with its conserved first and last residue. D genes are given only for firm matches. Clone size is shown for a subset of rows, as once, few, many or a class of expanded clone.

j_gene: TRBJ2-2
abundance: many
v_gene: TRBV28
d_gene: -
CDR3aa: CASSNGDGGGELFF
CDR3nt: TGTGCCAGCAGTAACGGGGACGGAGGGGGGGAGCTGTTTTTT

j_gene: TRBJ1-1
abundance: many
v_gene: TRBV19
d_gene: -
CDR3aa: CASSITGDTEAFF
CDR3nt: TGTGCCAGTAGTATAACCGGAGACACTGAAGCTTTCTTT

j_gene: TRBJ1-5
abundance: many
v_gene: TRBV30
d_gene: -
CDR3aa: CAWSVRAIDQPQHF
CDR3nt: TGTGCCTGGAGTGTAAGGGCCATCGATCAGCCCCAGCATTTT

j_gene: TRBJ2-1
abundance: many
v_gene: TRBV6-2/TRBV6-3
d_gene: -
CDR3aa: CASSEGWGSTTSNEQFF
CDR3nt: TGTGCCAGCAGTGAAGGTTGGGGGTCTACAACGTCCAATGAGCAGTTCTTC

j_gene: TRBJ2-1
abundance: -
v_gene: TRBV28
d_gene: -
CDR3aa: CASSLWVEGSYNEQFF
CDR3nt: TGTGCCAGCAGTTTATGGGTGGAGGGGTCCTACAATGAGCAGTTCTTC

j_gene: TRBJ2-1
abundance: many
v_gene: TRBV19
d_gene: -
CDR3aa: CASSISWGTASYNEQFF
CDR3nt: TGTGCCAGTAGTATATCTTGGGGGACTGCCTCCTACAATGAGCAGTTCTTC

j_gene: TRBJ2-2
abundance: many
v_gene: TRBV12-3/TRBV12-4
d_gene: TRBD2
CDR3aa: CASSWTSFTGELFF
CDR3nt: TGTGCCAGCAGCTGGACTAGCTTCACCGGGGAGCTGTTTTTT

j_gene: TRBJ1-1
abundance: many
v_gene: TRBV10-3
d_gene: -
CDR3aa: CAISDPGVGTEAFF
CDR3nt: TGTGCCATCAGTGACCCAGGTGTAGGGACTGAAGCTTTCTTT

j_gene: TRBJ2-7
abundance: -
v_gene: TRBV4-1
d_gene: TRBD1
CDR3aa: CASSQSVTGPYEQYF
CDR3nt: TGCGCCAGCAGCCAATCTGTGACAGGGCCCTACGAGCAGTACTTC

j_gene: TRBJ2-5
abundance: many
v_gene: TRBV9
d_gene: -
CDR3aa: CASSVADQRETQYF
CDR3nt: TGTGCCAGCAGCGTAGCGGATCAGAGGGAGACCCAGTACTTC

j_gene: TRBJ1-5
abundance: many
v_gene: TRBV27
d_gene: TRBD1
CDR3aa: CASSLRTGYQPQHF
CDR3nt: TGTGCCAGCAGTTTAAGGACAGGATATCAGCCCCAGCATTTT

j_gene: TRBJ1-5
abundance: many
v_gene: TRBV5-5
d_gene: -
CDR3aa: CASSLTGRPQPQHF
CDR3nt: TGTGCCAGCAGCCTCACCGGGAGGCCTCAGCCCCAGCATTTT

j_gene: TRBJ2-7
abundance: many
v_gene: TRBV2
d_gene: -
CDR3aa: CASTVQFPGEQYF
CDR3nt: TGTGCCAGCACCGTTCAATTCCCTGGCGAGCAGTACTTC

j_gene: TRBJ2-7
abundance: many
v_gene: TRBV27
d_gene: TRBD1
CDR3aa: CASTPGQGLWYF
CDR3nt: TGTGCCAGCACCCCTGGACAGGGACTTTGGTACTTC

j_gene: TRBJ2-3
abundance: many
v_gene: TRBV27
d_gene: TRBD2
CDR3aa: CASSLGGRVQDTQYF
CDR3nt: TGTGCCAGCAGTTTGGGGGGGAGGGTACAAGATACGCAGTATTTT

j_gene: TRBJ2-7
abundance: few
v_gene: TRBV28
d_gene: -
CDR3aa: CASSLLTPGTYEQYF
CDR3nt: TGTGCCAGCAGTTTATTGACACCAGGGACCTACGAGCAGTACTTC

j_gene: TRBJ2-1
abundance: many
v_gene: TRBV5-8
d_gene: TRBD1
CDR3aa: CASSTGTGWRNEQFF
CDR3nt: TGTGCCAGCAGCACCGGGACAGGGTGGCGCAATGAGCAGTTCTTC

j_gene: TRBJ1-4
abundance: many
v_gene: TRBV27
d_gene: -
CDR3aa: CASSERQNEKLFF
CDR3nt: TGTGCCAGCAGTGAACGACAGAATGAAAAACTGTTTTTT

j_gene: TRBJ2-3
abundance: -
v_gene: TRBV9
d_gene: TRBD1
CDR3aa: CASSAAGQGADTQYF
CDR3nt: TGTGCCAGCAGCGCCGCGGGACAGGGCGCAGATACGCAGTATTTT

j_gene: TRBJ2-5
abundance: -
v_gene: TRBV2
d_gene: -
CDR3aa: CASSENIQETQYF
CDR3nt: TGTGCCAGCAGTGAGAACATCCAAGAGACCCAGTACTTC

j_gene: TRBJ1-2
abundance: few
v_gene: TRBV5-5
d_gene: TRBD1
CDR3aa: CASRVGGGADYGYTF
CDR3nt: TGTGCCAGCAGGGTAGGAGGGGGCGCGGACTATGGCTACACCTTC

j_gene: TRBJ2-5
abundance: -
v_gene: TRBV24-1
d_gene: TRBD2
CDR3aa: CATSHPGGQETQYF
CDR3nt: TGTGCCACCAGCCATCCCGGGGGGCAAGAGACCCAGTACTTC

j_gene: TRBJ2-3
abundance: -
v_gene: TRBV7-8
d_gene: TRBD2
CDR3aa: CASSLAGRGGRAQDTQYF
CDR3nt: TGTGCCAGCAGCTTAGCGGGGCGGGGGGGACGGGCGCAGGATACGCAGTATTTT

j_gene: TRBJ2-3
abundance: many
v_gene: TRBV24-1
d_gene: -
CDR3aa: CATSDFRGKDTDTQYF
CDR3nt: TGTGCCACCAGTGATTTCCGCGGGAAGGACACAGATACGCAGTATTTT

j_gene: TRBJ1-4
abundance: -
v_gene: TRBV4-2
d_gene: -
CDR3aa: CASSQATENEKLFF
CDR3nt: TGTGCCAGCAGCCAAGCGACCGAGAATGAAAAACTGTTTTTT

j_gene: TRBJ1-2
abundance: many
v_gene: TRBV28
d_gene: TRBD1
CDR3aa: CASSMGTGGYDGYTF
CDR3nt: TGTGCCAGCAGTATGGGAACAGGGGGTTACGATGGCTACACCTTC

j_gene: TRBJ1-5
abundance: many
v_gene: TRBV5-1
d_gene: -
CDR3aa: CASSLDGQHQPQHF
CDR3nt: TGCGCCAGCAGCTTGGACGGACAACATCAGCCCCAGCATTTT

j_gene: TRBJ2-3
abundance: -
v_gene: TRBV7-9
d_gene: TRBD2
CDR3aa: CASSLGRSGRAKGTDTQYF
CDR3nt: TGTGCCAGCAGCTTAGGCCGAAGCGGGAGGGCCAAAGGTACAGATACGCAGTATTTT

j_gene: TRBJ2-5
abundance: many
v_gene: TRBV3-1
d_gene: -
CDR3aa: CASSQDKAAETQYF
CDR3nt: TGTGCCAGCAGCCAAGATAAGGCGGCGGAGACCCAGTACTTC

j_gene: TRBJ2-5
abundance: few
v_gene: TRBV7-2
d_gene: TRBD2
CDR3aa: CASSPPLGGGPHGWETQYF
CDR3nt: TGTGCCAGCAGCCCACCACTGGGCGGGGGGCCTCATGGGTGGGAGACCCAGTACTTC

j_gene: TRBJ2-5
abundance: few
v_gene: TRBV18
d_gene: TRBD1
CDR3aa: CASSLIQGADETQYF
CDR3nt: TGTGCCAGCTCACTAATTCAGGGGGCGGACGAGACCCAGTACTTC

j_gene: TRBJ2-7
abundance: few
v_gene: TRBV19
d_gene: TRBD1
CDR3aa: CASSNLDRGSYEQYF
CDR3nt: TGTGCCAGTAGTAACCTGGACAGGGGGTCCTACGAGCAGTACTTC

j_gene: TRBJ2-3
abundance: few
v_gene: TRBV3-1
d_gene: -
CDR3aa: CASSTLDGAENTQYF
CDR3nt: TGTGCCAGCAGCACTCTCGACGGCGCTGAAAATACGCAGTATTTT

j_gene: TRBJ2-1
abundance: few
v_gene: TRBV11-3
d_gene: TRBD1
CDR3aa: CASSPRDRHNEQFF
CDR3nt: TGTGCCAGCAGCCCACGGGACAGGCATAATGAGCAGTTCTTC

j_gene: TRBJ2-7
abundance: -
v_gene: TRBV2
d_gene: -
CDR3aa: CASSDPLKRAYEQYF
CDR3nt: TGTGCCAGCAGTGACCCCCTAAAGCGCGCCTACGAGCAGTACTTC

j_gene: TRBJ1-1
abundance: -
v_gene: TRBV2
d_gene: TRBD1
CDR3aa: CATFTGGVGGNTEAFF
CDR3nt: TGTGCCACCTTCACAGGGGGCGTGGGGGGGAACACTGAAGCTTTCTTT

j_gene: TRBJ2-7
abundance: -
v_gene: TRBV13
d_gene: -
CDR3aa: CASSEPGRNYEQYF
CDR3nt: TGTGCCAGCAGCGAGCCGGGACGGAACTACGAGCAGTACTTC

j_gene: TRBJ1-4
abundance: many
v_gene: TRBV13
d_gene: -
CDR3aa: CASSSRDLNEKLFF
CDR3nt: TGTGCCAGCAGCTCCCGGGACCTTAATGAAAAACTGTTTTTT

j_gene: TRBJ1-5
abundance: many
v_gene: TRBV7-9
d_gene: TRBD1
CDR3aa: CASSLAVGTGNQPQHF
CDR3nt: TGTGCCAGCAGCTTAGCCGTTGGGACAGGCAATCAGCCCCAGCATTTT

j_gene: TRBJ1-5
abundance: many
v_gene: TRBV12-3/TRBV12-4
d_gene: TRBD1
CDR3aa: CASSKQGGNQPQHF
CDR3nt: TGTGCCAGCAGCAAACAGGGGGGCAATCAGCCCCAGCATTTT

j_gene: TRBJ2-7
abundance: -
v_gene: TRBV19
d_gene: TRBD1
CDR3aa: CASSIGQGVYEQYF
CDR3nt: TGTGCCAGTAGTATAGGACAGGGTGTATACGAGCAGTACTTC

j_gene: TRBJ2-4
abundance: few
v_gene: TRBV30
d_gene: -
CDR3aa: CAWSRGGTKNIQYF
CDR3nt: TGTGCCTGGAGTCGAGGGGGGACCAAAAACATTCAGTACTTC

j_gene: TRBJ1-5
abundance: many
v_gene: TRBV20-1
d_gene: TRBD1
CDR3aa: CSASLRTGTYSNQPQHF
CDR3nt: TGCAGTGCTAGTTTAAGGACAGGGACTTATAGCAATCAGCCCCAGCATTTT

j_gene: TRBJ2-3
abundance: few
v_gene: TRBV20-1
d_gene: -
CDR3aa: CSAPSVRAAGKTGADTQYF
CDR3nt: TGCAGTGCTCCTAGTGTCAGGGCTGCAGGGAAAACAGGAGCAGATACGCAGTATTTT

j_gene: TRBJ2-1
abundance: many
v_gene: TRBV19
d_gene: TRBD1
CDR3aa: CASSFLGQGPNEQFF
CDR3nt: TGTGCCAGTAGTTTTCTCGGACAGGGACCCAATGAGCAGTTCTTC